Shown below are 25 T cell receptor beta chains from a single sample sequenced in a study of T cell responses to AZD1222 COVID-19 vaccine. Clones were read by immunoSEQ multiplex PCR, and TCRdb kept only the in-frame ones, dropping some. The sample carries about 130,000 clones, 70% to 90% recorded once. The sample was peripheral blood, taken on day 0 of AZD1222 vaccination. Receptor source: an adult in good health.

The rearrangement uses TRBV6-5 and TRBJ1-4; no definite D call. The CDR3 extends over 15 amino acids. Trimming took off 6 bases at V and 6 bases at J, with 17 bases between the two ends. The V gene's germline CDR1 is MNHEY and CDR2 SVGAGI. The DNA for the CDR3 is TGTGCCAGCAGCTCCGGACGCTTGTCGTATGAAAAACTGTTTTTT. Encoded protein: CASSSGRLSYEKLFF.

The chain recombines TRBV7-2 with TRBJ1-6; no firm D call. The germline V gene encodes CDR1 SGHTA and CDR2 FQGNSA. CDR3 length: 13 residues. The germline V and J ends were trimmed by 2 bases and 10 bases, with 9 bases remaining between them. The CDR3 DNA sequence: TGTGCCAGCAGCTTAAAGTCTTTCTCACCCCTCCACTTT. Its translation is CASSLKSFSPLHF.

The sample holds one count of this clone. This chain links TRBV2 with TRBJ2-3; 11 nucleotides agree with TRBD2. This CDR3 has 13 amino acids. Unmatched junction bases numbered 3, after V lost 11 bases and J lost 2 bases. From germline, CDR1 is SNHLY and CDR2 FYNNEI. The chain's CDR3 is CAGGLAATDTQYF. The CDR3 DNA sequence: TGTGCCGGGGGACTAGCGGCCACAGATACGCAGTATTTT.

V gene TRBV14 combines with J gene TRBJ2-7; 13 bases line up with TRBD2. This CDR3 comprises 19 residues. Germline V CDR1 and CDR2: SGHDN, FVKESK. With V trimmed by 0 bases and J by 3 bases, 11 bases remained unmatched. The DNA for the CDR3 is TGTGCCAGCAGCCAAGATGGCCCCTTACTAGCGGGGGGGGGCTACGAGCAGTACTTC. Its translation is CASSQDGPLLAGGGYEQYF.

V gene TRBV6-1 combines with J gene TRBJ2-7; the match to TRBD2 covers 8 bases. V lost 0 bases to trimming and J lost 4 bases; unmatched junction nucleotides: 8. This CDR3 region has 16 residues. Germline CDR1 and CDR2: MNHNS and SASEGT. The DNA of the CDR3 is TGTGCCAGCAGTGAAGCCCGGCCGGGACTAGGGTACGAGCAGTACTTC. Translated, it gives CASSEARPGLGYEQYF.

A single count supports this clone. The chain links TRBV5-1 to TRBJ1-6; 7 bases agree with TRBD1. Trimming cost V 1 base and J 7 bases; bases outside gene matches: 8. This CDR3 spans 16 amino acids. CDR1 is SGHRS, CDR2 YFSETQ, per germline. CDR3 region: CASSLTGTVDNSPLHF. CDR3 coding DNA: TGCGCCAGCAGCTTGACCGGGACAGTGGACAATTCACCCCTCCACTTT.

The J gene is TRBJ1-1, the V gene TRBV27; 11 positions agree with TRBD1. This CDR3 contains 14 residues. V lost 4 bases and J lost 5; bases outside the gene matches: 3. Looked up from germline, CDR1 is MNHEY and CDR2 is SMNVEV (reference sequence). This CDR3 reads CASSSGTGGTEAFF. The DNA of the CDR3 is TGTGCCAGCAGTTCCGGGACAGGGGGTACTGAAGCTTTCTTT.

This rearrangement joins TRBV7-6 to TRBJ1-1; TRBD1 might be the D (6 bases). The CDR3 totals 15 residues. Trimming took 1 base from V and 6 from J, leaving 15 bases between them. Germline lookup yields CDR1 SGHVS and CDR2 FNYEAQ. The CDR3: CASSLDRVPNSEAFF. The DNA for the CDR3 is TGTGCCAGCAGCTTAGACAGGGTCCCCAACTCTGAAGCTTTCTTT.

The chain recombines TRBV5-4 with TRBJ2-1, with 10 bases aligning to TRBD2. The CDR3 consists of 16 residues. Germline V lookup: CDR1 SGHNT, CDR2 YYREEE (reference sequence). Trimming cost V 3 bases and J 8 bases; bases outside gene matches: 11. The CDR3: CASSWTSGRAMDEQFF. The DNA for the CDR3 is TGTGCCAGCAGCTGGACAAGCGGGAGGGCCATGGATGAGCAGTTCTTC.

The chain links TRBV4-1 to TRBJ1-5, with D possibly being TRBD1 (5 bases). Trimming removed 1 base at V and 1 base at J, with 11 bases between. This CDR3 comprises 16 residues. Germline V lookup: CDR1 MGHRA, CDR2 YSYEKL. The CDR3 here is CASSQGVDRSNQPQHF. The CDR3 nucleotides read TGCGCCAGCAGCCAAGGAGTAGACAGAAGCAATCAGCCCCAGCATTTT.

The chain employs TRBV19 and TRBJ1-5; 7 nucleotides match TRBD1. V was pared by 5 bases and J by 9 bases, with 10 bases of the junction left unmatched. Germline V lookup: CDR1 LNHDA, CDR2 SQIVND (reference sequence). This CDR3 is built from 14 residues. CDR3 loop: CASSQGQSLGPQHF. DNA for the CDR3: TGTGCCAGTAGTCAGGGACAGAGCCTGGGGCCCCAGCATTTT.

DNA of the CDR3: TGCGCCAGCAGCCAAGATGAGGAGCAGCCCCAGCATTTT. Protein product: CASSQDEEQPQHF. The rearrangement joins TRBV4-1 to TRBJ1-5; D is unresolved. V shed 0 bases and J shed 7 bases, with 7 bases lying between them. Germline-derived CDR1 and CDR2 are MGHRA and YSYEKL. CDR3 length: 13 amino acids.

The chain links TRBV11-2 to TRBJ1-3; a possible D gene is TRBD1 (5 bases). Per the germline V gene, CDR1 is SGHAT and CDR2 is FQNNGV. V was pared by 1 base and J by 1 base, with 8 bases between. The CDR3 sequence is 15 residues long. Here the CDR3 reads CASSLVGGSGNTIYF. The CDR3 DNA is TGTGCCAGCAGCTTAGTGGGGGGATCTGGAAACACCATATATTTT.

The chain employs TRBV10-1 and TRBJ1-1; no clear D gene. Germline V gene lookup returns CDR1 WNHNN and CDR2 SYGVQD (reference sequence). The CDR3 contains 13 residues. V was shortened by 0 bases and J by 12 bases, with 14 bases between the two germline ends. DNA for the CDR3: TGCGCCAGCAGTGAGTCGCAAGGGATGGGAACTTTCTTT. It encodes CASSESQGMGTFF.

This chain connects TRBV19 to TRBJ2-1, with 11 bases matching TRBD2. J was trimmed by 0 bases and V by 5 bases; bases with no gene match: 6. Germline V gene sequence: CDR1 LNHDA, CDR2 SQIVND (reference sequence). This CDR3 has 17 amino acids. This chain's CDR3 is CASSSASGGTSYNEQFF. The CDR3 DNA reads as TGTGCCAGTAGTTCCGCTAGCGGGGGGACCTCCTACAATGAGCAGTTCTTC.

For this clone: The same CDR3 can be traced to other DNA sequences in this sample. The chain carries TRBV7-6 and TRBJ1-5; TRBD1 matches at 8 bases. This CDR3 is 14 amino acids long. Trimming removed 5 bases from V and 4 bases from J; junction bases left unmatched: 4. In germline, CDR1 is SGHVS, CDR2 FNYEAQ. Here the CDR3 DNA reads TGTGCCAGCAGCCCCGGGACAGGTAATCAGCCCCAGCATTTT. Translation: CASSPGTGNQPQHF.

V is TRBV30 and J is TRBJ2-1; D gene unclear. This CDR3 has 11 residues. In germline, CDR1 is GTSNPN, CDR2 SVGIG (reference sequence). The ends were cut back, 3 bases at V and 5 bases at J, with 5 bases in the middle. The CDR3 region has the DNA TGTGCCTGGAGCCCAGACAATGAGCAGTTCTTC. It specifies CAWSPDNEQFF.

V is TRBV11-2 and J is TRBJ1-1; the D is unclear. This CDR3 has 13 residues. CDR1 is SGHAT and CDR2 is FQNNGV in the germline V gene. V lost 0 bases to trimming and J lost 7 bases, with 9 bases between them. CDR3 protein: CASSLDVRSEAFF. CDR3 sequence (DNA): TGTGCCAGCAGCTTAGATGTCCGGAGTGAAGCTTTCTTT.

The gene calls are TRBV6-4 and TRBJ2-3; possibly TRBD1 or TRBD2 for D (6 bases each). V was cut by 4 bases and J by 3 bases, with 11 bases left in between. CDR3 length: 14 residues. Germline CDR1 reads MRHNA; CDR2 reads SNTAGT. CDR3 nucleotide sequence: TGTGCCAGCAGTGCTGAGGGGGGAACAGATACGCAGTATTTT. Its protein product is CASSAEGGTDTQYF.

The gene calls are TRBV7-6 and TRBJ1-1, with D tentatively TRBD1 (5 bases). This CDR3 comprises 16 residues. The ends were cut back, 4 bases at V and 10 bases at J, with 25 bases in the middle. Germline V gene sequence: CDR1 SGHVS, CDR2 FNYEAQ. CDR3 sequence reads: CASSSIARGAGLGAFF. The CDR3 DNA sequence: TGTGCCAGCAGCTCTATCGCCCGAGGGGCCGGGTTGGGAGCTTTCTTT.

The chain joins TRBV5-6 to TRBJ1-1; a possible D gene is TRBD1 (5 bases). Germline CDR1 is SGHDT and CDR2 is YYEEEE. The CDR3 has 14 residues. V lost 0 bases, J lost 4 bases, and 10 bases lay in between. The CDR3 DNA follows: TGTGCCAGCAGCTTGGATAGGGGTGGCACTGAAGCTTTCTTT. Its protein is CASSLDRGGTEAFF.

The V and J genes are TRBV5-1 and TRBJ2-3; 7 bases match TRBD2. CDR1 is SGHRS, CDR2 YFSETQ, per germline. The CDR3 spans 14 residues. The junction had 4 bases not matched to a gene; V was cut back by 0 bases and J by 6 bases. The CDR3 DNA reads TGCGCCAGCAGCTTGGCGGCCGGGGGGGATACGCAGTATTTT. Its protein is CASSLAAGGDTQYF.

The gene calls are TRBV5-1 and TRBJ2-3; the match to TRBD2 covers 11 bases. CDR1 SGHRS and CDR2 YFSETQ come from the germline V gene. This CDR3 contains 15 residues. V shed 6 bases and J 4 bases; nucleotides not matched to a gene: 7. The CDR3, as DNA: TGCGCCAGCACCATAGCGGGGGGGCCTTCAGATACGCAGTATTTT. Its protein product is CASTIAGGPSDTQYF.

The chain recombines TRBV30 with TRBJ1-2; 8 positions match TRBD1. The junction had 8 bases not matched to a gene; V was cut back by 3 bases and J by 5 bases. Germline V CDR1 and CDR2: GTSNPN, SVGIG (reference sequence). This CDR3 spans 14 amino acids. For the CDR3, the DNA is TGTGCCTGGAGCCCGGACAGGGTGGGGTATGGCTACACCTTC. Encoded protein: CAWSPDRVGYGYTF.

V is TRBV27 and J is TRBJ1-3; D remains ambiguous. CDR3 length: 15 residues. Germline-derived CDR1 and CDR2 are MNHEY and SMNVEV (reference sequence). V lost 5 bases to trimming and J lost 1 base, with 12 bases between them. The CDR3 DNA is TGTGCCAGCAGTCCCTCCTTGGGGTCTGGAAACACCATATATTTT. This translates into CASSPSLGSGNTIYF.